These 28 T cell receptor beta chains share one sample of origin, sequenced in a study of blood T cells in healthy people across ages. With a J-beta primer mix and a sample-barcoded 5' primer, a second PCR ran roughly 6 to 11 cycles. TCRdb reprocessed the 5' RACE reads via MiXCR and lists one record per CDR3 protein. The table has some 1.4 million distinct CDR3 sequences, approximately 40% seen once. Sequenced sample: blood. Receptor source: a woman aged 18-29 years in good health.

The V and J genes are TRBV29-1 and TRBJ1-3; D unclear. The CDR3 consists of 14 residues. Germline V gives CDR1 SQVTM, CDR2 ANQGSEA. With 6 bases removed from V and 0 bases from J, the gap between germline ends came to 12 bases. The CDR3 reads CSVLRPSSGNTIYF. DNA of the CDR3: TGCAGCGTCCTTCGGCCCAGCTCTGGAAACACCATATATTTT.

This clonotype has more than one count but fewer than ten. The V call is TRBV6-5, the J call TRBJ2-7; 8 bases map to TRBD1. V lost 6 bases to trimming and J lost 5 bases; unmatched junction nucleotides: 6. CDR1 and CDR2 (germline): MNHEY, SVGAGI. This CDR3 has 13 residues. The CDR3 loop reads CASSRTGFNEQYF. The CDR3 DNA sequence: TGTGCCAGCAGCCGGACAGGGTTTAACGAGCAGTACTTC.

V and J are TRBV12-3 or TRBV12-4 and TRBJ1-2; D gene uncertain. Trimming pared 4 bases from V and 5 bases from J, leaving 14 bases between. This CDR3 is 14 amino acids long. The DNA of the CDR3 is TGTGCCAGCAGTTATTGGGAAGGGAAATATGGCTACACCTTC. Translation: CASSYWEGKYGYTF.

This chain connects TRBV11-2 to TRBJ2-3; the D gene could be TRBD1 or TRBD2 (5 bases each). This CDR3 is 16 amino acids long. Germline V gene data show CDR1 as SGHAT and CDR2 as FQNNGV. The V gene lost 3 bases and the J gene lost 6 bases, with 19 bases spanning the gap. The CDR3 DNA reads TGTGCCAGCAGCTTGCTGCTCGAGGGGCCACCGGATACGCAGTATTTT. It encodes CASSLLLEGPPDTQYF.

This clonotype was observed a few times. V gene TRBV6-1 combines with J gene TRBJ1-2; D gene ambiguous. V lost 4 bases and J 3 bases, leaving 12 bases between the germline ends. The CDR3 length is 14 residues. CDR1 and CDR2 (germline): MNHNS, SASEGT. CDR3: CASSAQIHDYGYTF. The CDR3 DNA is TGTGCCAGCAGTGCCCAAATACACGACTATGGCTACACCTTC.

The chain combines TRBV6-5 with TRBJ2-7, with 9 bases that match TRBD1. Germline CDR1 reads MNHEY; CDR2 reads SVGAGI. CDR3 length equals 15 residues. V dropped 4 bases and J dropped 4; count of bases not matched to a gene: 8. DNA for the CDR3: TGTGCCAGCAGTTCCGGGGACAGGGAAGGGTACGAGCAGTACTTC. Translating gives CASSSGDREGYEQYF.

The chain couples TRBV29-1 to TRBJ2-1, with D perhaps matching TRBD2 (5 bases). The CDR3 spans 15 residues. Trimming shortened V by 6 bases and J by 2 bases, and 17 bases separated the two germline ends. Germline V gene lookup returns CDR1 SQVTM and CDR2 ANQGSEA. The CDR3 sequence: CSVDHDWTPYNEQFF. CDR3 in DNA: TGCAGCGTCGATCACGACTGGACTCCCTACAATGAGCAGTTCTTC.

This clonotype came up a few times. The chain carries TRBV14 and TRBJ2-7; 13 nucleotides match TRBD2. Trimming cost V 7 bases and J 2 bases; bases outside gene matches: 8. Germline-derived CDR1 and CDR2 are SGHDN and FVKESK. The CDR3 length is 16 residues. The CDR3 loop reads CASTGLAGASTYEQYF. The CDR3 bases are TGTGCCAGCACAGGACTAGCGGGGGCCAGTACCTACGAGCAGTACTTC.

This clonotype occurred a few times. This chain uses TRBV7-2 with TRBJ2-7; 13 nucleotides match TRBD2. The J segment lost 2 bases and the V segment lost 0 bases, leaving 1 base of the junction unmatched. Germline CDR1 is SGHTA and CDR2 is FQGNSA. The CDR3 is made up of 16 amino acids. Here the CDR3 reads CASSLAGTSGAYEQYF. For the CDR3, the DNA is TGTGCCAGCAGCTTAGCCGGGACTAGCGGGGCCTACGAGCAGTACTTC.

A few counts support this clonotype. This rearrangement joins TRBV5-1 to TRBJ2-5; D might be TRBD1 (5 bases). From germline, CDR1 is SGHRS and CDR2 YFSETQ. The CDR3 runs 15 residues. Deletions cut 4 bases from V and 5 bases from J, with 18 bases between. The CDR3 DNA is TGCGCCAGCAGCCCAAAAACAGGACAAGGGGAGACCCAGTACTTC. Protein: CASSPKTGQGETQYF.

The J gene is TRBJ2-1, the V gene TRBV5-1; 9 bases fit TRBD1. Near its end, the DNA agrees better with TRBJ2-7, so the J call may be wrong. The CDR3 is made up of 17 amino acids. The germline CDR1 and CDR2 sequences are SGHRS and YFSETQ. DNA of the CDR3: TGCGCCAGCAGCAACCCAGACAGGGGGATCTCCTACAATGAGCAGTACTTC. As protein: CASSNPDRGISYNEQYF.

This clonotype was seen a handful of times. The chain joins TRBV28 to TRBJ2-5, with D perhaps TRBD1 (5 bases). Germline V CDR1 and CDR2: MDHEN, SYDVKM. The CDR3 has 15 residues. V was shortened by 2 bases and J by 1 base, with 11 bases between the two germline ends. Here the CDR3 reads CASSLMAGPQETQYF. The CDR3 DNA reads TGTGCCAGCAGTTTAATGGCAGGGCCCCAAGAGACCCAGTACTTC.

Only one count was recorded for this clonotype. It may be a read error: a sequence one base away is much more abundant. The rearrangement joins TRBV11-2 to TRBJ2-1; TRBD1 aligns across 12 bases. V lost 5 bases, J lost 5 bases, and 4 bases stayed unmatched. From germline, CDR1 is SGHAT and CDR2 FQNNGV. This CDR3 contains 15 residues. The CDR3, as DNA: TGTGCCAGCAGCGCGGGACAGGGGGCCGACAATGAGCAGTTCTTC. As protein: CASSAGQGADNEQFF.

The V call is TRBV20-1, the J call TRBJ2-7, with TRBD2 matching over 10 bases. Germline V gene data show CDR1 as DFQATT and CDR2 as SNEGSKA (reference sequence). V lost 4 bases to trimming and J lost 3 bases; unmatched junction nucleotides: 9. The CDR3 runs 15 residues. The CDR3 DNA reads as TGCAGTGCTACCTTGACTAGCGGGCGAGACTACGAGCAGTACTTC. It yields the protein CSATLTSGRDYEQYF.

The sample holds a few counts of this clonotype. V and J are TRBV7-9 and TRBJ1-1; D is ambiguous. Per germline, CDR1 SEHNR and CDR2 FQNEAQ (reference sequence). CDR3 length: 10 residues. V gave up 8 bases and J gave up 7 bases, with 8 bases separating them. In nucleotides, the CDR3 is TGTGCCAGCGGAGTAAATGAAGCTTTCTTT. Its protein product is CASGVNEAFF.

The CDR3 reads CSVGRSPGTSGRRTDTQYF. In DNA form, the CDR3 reads TGCAGCGTTGGAAGATCTCCGGGAACTAGCGGGAGGCGCACAGATACGCAGTATTTT. This chain joins TRBV29-1 and TRBJ2-3; 12 bases are a match to TRBD2. Germline CDR1 and CDR2: SQVTM and ANQGSEA. This CDR3 has 19 residues. V shed 4 bases, J shed 1 base, and the junction held 15 bases outside the gene matches.

The chain has TRBV6-5 and TRBJ2-7; D not resolved. The tail of the sequence fits TRBJ2-5 better, so the J call may be wrong. The CDR3 contains 14 residues. From germline, CDR1 is MNHEY and CDR2 SVGAGI. The CDR3, as DNA: TGTGCCAGCAGTTACTCCCCCGGGTTAGAGACCCAGTACTTC. It specifies CASSYSPGLETQYF.

The rearrangement links TRBV3-1 to TRBJ1-5, with a possible D match to TRBD1 (5 bases). The germline V gene encodes CDR1 LGHDT and CDR2 YNNKEL (reference sequence). This CDR3 is 14 amino acids long. Trimming left V 5 bases short and J 7 bases short, with 15 bases between. CDR3 in DNA: TGTGCCAGCAGCGACGCAGGGTCTGGGCAGCCCCAGCATTTT. As protein: CASSDAGSGQPQHF.

Comments on this clonotype: A much larger clone lies one base from this, so it may be a read error. The gene calls are TRBV10-3 and TRBJ1-2; D gene uncertain. CDR3 size: 13 residues. The V gene's germline CDR1 is ENHRY and CDR2 SYGVKD. V shed 8 bases and J shed 9 bases, with 19 bases lying between them. The CDR3, as DNA: TGTGCCATCTCCTCGGGAGGGTCCCATAGCTACACCTTC. Protein sequence: CAISSGGSHSYTF.

The J gene is TRBJ2-7, the V gene TRBV11-2; 7 positions agree with TRBD1. The CDR3 is made up of 15 amino acids. In germline, CDR1 is SGHAT, CDR2 FQNNGV. The V segment lost 4 bases and the J segment 0 bases; nucleotides outside the gene matches: 6. The CDR3 sequence: CASSWDSVSSYEQYF. As DNA, the CDR3 is TGTGCCAGCAGCTGGGACAGTGTGAGCTCCTACGAGCAGTACTTC.

The rearrangement uses TRBV6-6 and TRBJ2-1; 14 positions agree with TRBD2. The CDR3 runs to 17 residues. V lost 0 bases and J lost 14; bases outside the gene matches: 12. From germline, CDR1 is MNHNY and CDR2 SVGAGI (reference sequence). The CDR3 DNA sequence: TGTGCCAGCAGTTACTCGATAGATCCCGGGACTAGCGGGAGAGAGTTCTTC. It specifies CASSYSIDPGTSGREFF.

This clonotype was counted between two and nine times. The rearrangement joins TRBV5-1 to TRBJ1-1; no reliable D call. Trimming removed 7 bases from V and 3 bases from J, with 10 bases in between. The length of the CDR3 is 12 residues. Germline V lookup: CDR1 SGHRS, CDR2 YFSETQ. The CDR3 DNA is TGCGCCAGCCCCCTTCCTTACACTGAAGCTTTCTTT. This translates into CASPLPYTEAFF. Complete variable domain (other parts from reference TRBV5-1 and TRBJ1-1): KAGVTQTPRYLIKTRGQQVTLSCSPISGHRSVSWYQQTPGQGLQFLFEYFSETQRNKGNFPGRFSGRQFSNSRSEMNVSTLELGDSALYLCASPLPYTEAFFGQGTRLTVV.

This clonotype was detected only a few times. This chain links TRBV20-1 with TRBJ2-7, with D perhaps matching TRBD2 (5 bases). Trimming shortened V by 3 bases and J by 0 bases, and 12 bases separated the two germline ends. The germline V gene encodes CDR1 DFQATT and CDR2 SNEGSKA (reference sequence). The CDR3 covers 14 residues. The CDR3 sequence is CSASPVGSSYEQYF. DNA of the CDR3: TGCAGTGCTAGCCCCGTTGGGAGCTCCTACGAGCAGTACTTC.

This clonotype appeared once. The chain has TRBV20-1 and TRBJ2-1; unclear D gene. The J call may be wrong; the DNA end is better matched by TRBJ2-7. CDR3 length equals 13 residues. Germline V gene data show CDR1 as DFQATT and CDR2 as SNEGSKA (reference sequence). The CDR3 bases are TGCAGTGCTGGCAGGAGCTCCTACAATGAGCAGTACTTC. Translating it yields CSAGRSSYNEQYF.

This clonotype came up many times. V gene TRBV12-3 or TRBV12-4 combines with J gene TRBJ1-2; D is undetermined. V was cut by 6 bases and J by 4 bases, with 9 bases left in between. The CDR3 runs 12 residues. The CDR3 protein is CASRGAGYGYTF. The CDR3 region has the DNA TGTGCCAGCAGGGGCGCGGGCTATGGCTACACCTTC.

This clonotype was detected many times. J is TRBJ1-1 and V is TRBV29-1; D not resolved. Per the germline V gene, CDR1 is SQVTM and CDR2 is ANQGSEA. The CDR3 is made up of 12 amino acids. Trimming removed 2 bases at V and 1 base at J, with 5 bases between. The CDR3 reads CSVESGNTEAFF. Here the CDR3 DNA reads TGCAGCGTTGAATCGGGGAACACTGAAGCTTTCTTT.

On this clonotype: The junction differs from germline at one of its ends, possibly a read error. This chain joins TRBV9 and TRBJ1-5, with 7 bases lining up with TRBD1. The V gene's germline CDR1 is SGDLS and CDR2 YYNGEE. The CDR3 spans 15 residues. CDR3 DNA: TGTGCCAGCAGCCCGAGCCCAGAACCGGGACAGCACCAGCATTTT. The encoded protein is CASSPSPEPGQHQHF.

The chain recombines TRBV3-1 with TRBJ1-1, with D uncertain. Trimming took off 0 bases at V and 8 bases at J, with 19 bases between the two ends. The CDR3 covers 16 residues. Per germline, CDR1 LGHDT and CDR2 YNNKEL (reference sequence). CDR3 nucleotides: TGTGCCAGCAGCCAAGATCTCGTCGCCGGCGAGTTGGAAGCTTTCTTT. Residues: CASSQDLVAGELEAFF.